The clone carrying this T cell receptor (beta chain) was seen more than once but under ten times. The data derive from a study of T-cell reconstitution after alpha-beta-depleted transplantation in children. CDR3 length equals 15 residues. Trimming left V 2 bases short and J 0 bases short, with 9 bases between. Germline-derived CDR1 and CDR2 are LNHNV and YYDKDF (reference sequence). Preparation of the TCRbeta library was carried out with unique molecular identifiers. TCRdb fed the PCR reads into MiXCR, producing one record per CDR3 protein. The repertoire consists of around 530,000 distinct CDR3 sequences, with approximately 29% occurring once and the leading ten covering 2% to 3%.

The receptor was derived from a human donor who donated a stem cell graft to a child with aplastic anemia. The V and J genes are TRBV15 and TRBJ2-3, with a tentative D call TRBD2 (6 bases). The sample was PBMCs from the stem cell graft donor, taken from the stem cell graft. The CDR3 nucleotides read TGTGCCACCAGCAGACTAGCGTTTAGCACAGATACGCAGTATTTT. Translation: CATSRLAFSTDTQYF. Full variable domain (rest looked up from reference TRBV15 and TRBJ2-3): DAMVIQNPRYQVTQFGKPVTLSCSQTLNHNVMYWYQQKSSQAPKLLFHYYDKDFNNEADTPDNFQSRRPNTSFCFLDIRSPGLGDTAMYLCATSRLAFSTDTQYFGPGTRLTVL.